The 18 T cell receptor beta chains listed next were all sequenced from one sample in a study of vaccination effects on CD4 cells after COVID-19. Under the ViraFEST assay, PBMC were stimulated with viral peptide pools so that antigen-specific CD4+ T cells expanded. Sequencing was performed afterwards. With about ten days of culture completed, CD4+ T cells were isolated. Recipients of the vaccine had no prior SARS-CoV-2 infection and negative nucleocapsid antibodies. Sequencing used immunoSEQ multiplex PCR; TCRdb keeps in-frame clones, though not all of them. The sample includes some 30,000 clones, approximately 76% of them seen just once. Their antigens are not known. Here the sequenced sample was CD4+ T cells from PBMCs cultured with SARS-CoV-2 spike peptides, taken before COVID-19 vaccination. These receptors all come from a human donor who received a COVID-19 vaccine.

This chain connects TRBV18 to TRBJ1-4; 8 bases line up with TRBD1. There are 16 residues in the CDR3. Germline CDR1 reads KGHSH; CDR2 reads LQKENI. V gave up 3 bases and J gave up 10 bases; unmatched junction bases: 13. The CDR3 nucleotides read TGTGCCAGCTCACCCTCGGACAGGGCCTTGGATGGAAAACTGTTTTTT. Amino acid sequence: CASSPSDRALDGKLFF.

CDR3 loop: CASSEWGGVKETQYF. CDR3 in DNA: TGCGCCAGCAGTGAATGGGGGGGGGTGAAAGAGACCCAGTACTTC. This rearrangement joins TRBV10-2 to TRBJ2-5; 7 bases line up with TRBD2. CDR1 WSHSY and CDR2 SAAADI come from the germline V gene. The CDR3 is 15 residues long. Unmatched junction bases numbered 7, after V lost 3 bases and J lost 3 bases.

V usage is TRBV7-9 and J usage is TRBJ1-4; a weak D match, TRBD1 (5 bases). The germline CDR1 and CDR2 sequences are SEHNR and FQNEAQ (reference sequence). V dropped 1 base and J dropped 7 bases, with 10 bases sitting between them. The CDR3 totals 14 residues. CDR3 nucleotides: TGTGCCAGCAGCTTAGGTCAGGGAGGTGAAAAACTGTTTTTT. It encodes CASSLGQGGEKLFF. Supplemented by reference TRBV7-9 and TRBJ1-4, the full variable domain reads DTGVSQNPRHKITKRGQNVTFRCDPISEHNRLYWYRQTLGQGPEFLTYFQNEAQLEKSRLLSDRFSAERPKGSFSTLEIQRTEQGDSAMYLCASSLGQGGEKLFFGSGTQLSVL.

The chain joins TRBV10-1 to TRBJ1-6, with a possible D match to TRBD1 (6 bases). CDR3 length: 15 amino acids. Germline loops: CDR1 WNHNN, CDR2 SYGVQD (reference sequence). V gave up 10 bases and J gave up 0 bases, with 13 bases separating them. CDR3 DNA sequence: TGCGCCAATATAGGACAGAGCTCCTATAATTCACCCCTCCACTTT. Amino acids: CANIGQSSYNSPLHF.

V is TRBV12-3 or TRBV12-4 and J is TRBJ1-2; D unresolved. The CDR3 length is 12 residues. V was shortened by 3 bases and J by 8 bases, with 10 bases between the two germline ends. The DNA of the CDR3 is TGTGCCAGCAGTTTTGGGGATCCGGGCTACACCTTC. Encoded protein: CASSFGDPGYTF.

The chain carries TRBV21-1 and TRBJ1-4; TRBD1 was called by the table and not checked on the DNA. TRBV21-1 corresponds to a pseudogene. This CDR3 has 16 amino acids. CDR3 protein: CASSKAHGTPNEKLFF. Written as DNA, the CDR3 is TGTGCCAGCAGCAAAGCTCACGGGACACCTAATGAAAAACTGTTTTTT.

There are a few counts of this clone. V usage is TRBV6-5 and J usage is TRBJ1-1; no definite D call. The V end was cut by 4 bases, the J end by 6 bases, with 15 bases between. Germline V gene sequence: CDR1 MNHEY, CDR2 SVGAGI. The CDR3 has 14 residues. CDR3 protein: CASSSFLGWAEAFF. The CDR3 region has the DNA TGTGCCAGCAGTTCCTTCTTGGGTTGGGCTGAAGCTTTCTTT.

The chain has TRBV25-1 and TRBJ2-2; D may be TRBD2 (5 bases). The CDR3 has 15 residues. Germline CDR1 is MGHDK and CDR2 is SYGVNS. V lost 4 bases and J 5 bases, leaving 14 bases between the germline ends. The DNA of the CDR3 is TGTGCCAGCAGTGCCGGGGTAGGGTATACCGGGGAGCTGTTTTTT. It specifies CASSAGVGYTGELFF.

The V and J genes are TRBV6-5 and TRBJ2-5; D is ambiguous. The germline V and J ends were trimmed by 7 bases and 2 bases, with 11 bases remaining between them. The germline CDR1 and CDR2 sequences are MNHEY and SVGAGI. This CDR3 spans 13 amino acids. The DNA of the CDR3 is TGTGCCAGCAACTGGCGGTTGCAAGAGACCCAGTACTTC. Translating it yields CASNWRLQETQYF.

This clone was observed a few times. This chain uses TRBV10-2 with TRBJ2-1; possibly TRBD2 for D (5 bases). Germline CDR1 WSHSY, CDR2 SAAADI. With 7 bases removed from V and 5 bases from J, the gap between germline ends came to 15 bases. The CDR3 consists of 14 residues. CDR3 amino acids: CASKVSRRDNEQFF. The CDR3 region has the DNA TGCGCCAGCAAGGTGTCGAGGCGGGACAATGAGCAGTTCTTC.

The chain has TRBV12-3 or TRBV12-4 and TRBJ1-2; the D is unclear. This CDR3 has 12 residues. V was trimmed by 6 bases and J by 6 bases, leaving 11 bases between them. The DNA for the CDR3 is TGTGCCAGCAGGGAAGAATGGGATGGCTACACCTTC. Protein product: CASREEWDGYTF.

J is TRBJ2-3 and V is TRBV9, with D unresolved. The length of the CDR3 is 12 residues. The V and J ends lost 0 bases and 3 bases respectively, with 2 bases between them. Germline values: CDR1 SGDLS, CDR2 YYNGEE. Here the CDR3 DNA reads TGTGCCAGCAGCGTAGATACAGATACGCAGTATTTT. This gives the protein CASSVDTDTQYF.

This rearrangement joins TRBV6-5 to TRBJ1-5; TRBD1 matches 10 bases. The germline V gene has CDR1 MNHEY and CDR2 SVGAGI. V lost 6 bases and J lost 1; bases outside the gene matches: 3. This CDR3 spans 15 amino acids. CDR3 in amino acids: CASRKTGGSNQPQHF. The CDR3 region has the DNA TGTGCCAGCAGAAAGACAGGGGGCAGCAATCAGCCCCAGCATTTT.

The chain recombines TRBV18 with TRBJ2-3, with 9 bases matching TRBD1. Germline loops: CDR1 KGHSH, CDR2 LQKENI. CDR3 length: 13 residues. After removal of 4 bases from V and 6 bases from J, the junction contained 2 bases not matched to a gene. The CDR3 region has the DNA TGTGCCAGCTCACGGGACAGGGCTGATACGCAGTATTTT. Encoded protein: CASSRDRADTQYF.

This clone is judged medium-sized (0.01 to 0.1%). This rearrangement joins TRBV9 to TRBJ1-2, with D perhaps TRBD1 (5 bases). Germline V lookup: CDR1 SGDLS, CDR2 YYNGEE. V dropped 1 base and J dropped 0 bases, with 10 bases sitting between them. This CDR3 comprises 15 residues. The CDR3 sequence is CASSVLGVSNYGYTF. As DNA, the CDR3 is TGTGCCAGCAGCGTACTAGGGGTTTCTAACTATGGCTACACCTTC. The variable domain in full, with the rest retrieved from reference TRBV9 and TRBJ1-2, is DSGVTQTPKHLITATGQRVTLRCSPRSGDLSVYWYQQSLDQGLQFLIQYYNGEERAKGNILERFSAQQFPDLHSELNLSSLELGDSALYFCASSVLGVSNYGYTFGSGTRLTVV.

This clone was seen a handful of times. V gene TRBV7-9 combines with J gene TRBJ2-1, with a weak D call TRBD1 (5 bases). CDR1 is SEHNR and CDR2 is FQNEAQ in the germline V gene (reference sequence). CDR3 size: 12 residues. The V gene lost 5 bases and the J gene lost 9 bases, with 11 bases spanning the gap. As DNA, the CDR3 is TGTGCCAGCAGCACACAGGCCCCTGAGCAGTTCTTC. As protein: CASSTQAPEQFF. Full variable domain (missing parts from reference TRBV7-9 and TRBJ2-1): DTGVSQNPRHKITKRGQNVTFRCDPISEHNRLYWYRQTLGQGPEFLTYFQNEAQLEKSRLLSDRFSAERPKGSFSTLEIQRTEQGDSAMYLCASSTQAPEQFFGPGTRLTVL.

The CDR3 region has the DNA TGTGCCAGCAGCCAAGGGGAGGGGGCTGGAAACACCATATATTTT. This codes for CASSQGEGAGNTIYF. The chain uses TRBV14 and TRBJ1-3, with a possible D match to TRBD1 (6 bases). This CDR3 comprises 15 residues. Germline values: CDR1 SGHDN, CDR2 FVKESK. Trimming shortened V by 1 base and J by 2 bases, and 9 bases separated the two germline ends.

This clone was detected only a few times. The genes are TRBV7-9 and TRBJ1-3; 10 bases match TRBD1. The CDR3 covers 14 residues. Germline V gene sequence: CDR1 SEHNR, CDR2 FQNEAQ (reference sequence). The V segment lost 4 bases and the J segment 5 bases; nucleotides outside the gene matches: 2. The CDR3 DNA sequence: TGTGCCAGCAGCTCGGGACAGGGGAGAAACACCATATATTTT. Translation: CASSSGQGRNTIYF.